This T cell receptor beta chain emerged from a study of low-dose radiotherapy and immunotherapy resistance in tumors. This CDR3 comprises 15 residues. The germline V gene has CDR1 MNHEY and CDR2 SVGAGI. V was shortened by 4 bases and J by 1 base, with 13 bases between the two germline ends. Time point noted: before trial treatment. Primers targeting TRAV and TRBV primed first-strand cDNA, covering alpha and beta chains. TCR amplification ran 20 PCR cycles using constant-region and V-primer adapter primers. TCRdb reprocessed the reads via MiXCR and lists one record per CDR3 protein. In the table there are 64,000 or so distinct CDR3 sequences, about 25% of which are singletons.

This chain connects TRBV6-5 to TRBJ1-1; perhaps TRBD1 as D (6 bases). The clonotype comes from a male donor with rectosigmoid adenocarcinoma. Material: PBMCs, obtained before treatment. The CDR3 DNA follows: TGTGCCAGCAGTTCCCCAGGGGCGCAGAACACTGAAGCTTTCTTT. Protein product: CASSSPGAQNTEAFF.